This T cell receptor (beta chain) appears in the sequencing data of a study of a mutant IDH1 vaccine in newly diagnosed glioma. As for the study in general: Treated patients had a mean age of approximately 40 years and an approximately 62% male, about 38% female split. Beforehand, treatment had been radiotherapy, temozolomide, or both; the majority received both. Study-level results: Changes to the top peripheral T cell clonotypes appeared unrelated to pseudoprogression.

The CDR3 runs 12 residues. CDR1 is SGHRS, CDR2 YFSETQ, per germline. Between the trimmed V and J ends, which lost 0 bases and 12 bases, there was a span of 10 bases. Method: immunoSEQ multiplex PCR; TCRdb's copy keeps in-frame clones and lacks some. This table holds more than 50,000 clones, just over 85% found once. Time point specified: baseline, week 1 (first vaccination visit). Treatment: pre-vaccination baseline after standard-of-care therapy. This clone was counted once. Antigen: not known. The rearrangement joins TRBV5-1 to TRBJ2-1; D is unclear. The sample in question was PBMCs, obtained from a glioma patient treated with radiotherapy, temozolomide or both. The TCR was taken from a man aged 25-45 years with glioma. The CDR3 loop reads CASSLGVWGQFF. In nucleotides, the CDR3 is TGCGCCAGCAGCTTGGGGGTTTGGGGGCAGTTCTTC.